This TCR beta chain appears in the sequencing data of a study of CD8 T cells in ankylosing spondylitis (TCRdb year 2017). About the investigation overall: To find TCR variants linked to disease, the study profiled T cell receptor beta repertoires in ankylosing spondylitis patients and healthy donors. The full study cohort was made up of about two dozen ankylosing spondylitis patients and over 90 healthy donors. Peripheral blood samples were taken, and synovial fluid was additionally collected from ankylosing spondylitis patients. The full study reports these points: A TCR beta motif made up of several highly homologous amino acid variants appeared to be characteristic of blood from ankylosing spondylitis patients. A CD8+ phenotype was shown by the disease-linked clones, which were found at relatively low frequencies in peripheral blood. According to the report, matched synovial fluid samples from ankylosing spondylitis patients were significantly enriched for the disease-linked clones. Some TCR beta motif variants had previously been reported in synovial fluid and blood of reactive arthritis patients, which suggested common disease-initiation mechanisms.

Ten or more counts support this clonotype. The specificity of this receptor is unknown. Nothing much larger sits one base from this clone, and base qualities are not available. Data came from an Illumina HiSeq 2500. TCR beta libraries were prepared by quantitative 5'-RACE with molecular barcodes. The paper's data handling went like this. Disease-linked TCR variants were identified with a new computational method built on a probabilistic model of VDJ rearrangement. In-frame beta chains were kept once TCRdb had trimmed the public reads at Q25 with fastp and called clones with MiXCR. One record per CDR3 amino acid sequence lists the most common genes and DNA. What appears here as the V and J calls and clone size reflects TCRdb's work, not the paper's. In this sample the table shows 500,000 to 650,000 distinct CDR3 sequences, roughly 5.2% of which occur a single time. The top ten clones comprise roughly 3.3% of the sample.

Relative to germline, V is missing 5 bases and J is missing 5 bases, with 9 bases of the junction outside any gene match. Measured from the cysteine to the phenylalanine, the CDR3 is 16 residues long. Only the CDR3 DNA stays, 48 bases, in frame from base 1. The germline V gene supplies CDR1 MNHEY and CDR2 SVGEGT. The source is a male donor with ankylosing spondylitis. The material sequenced was blood, either unsorted or a sorted T cell fraction (not recorded which). The chain couples TRBV6-2 or TRBV6-3 to TRBJ2-1; 10 central bases correspond to TRBD2. Read as DNA, the sequence is TGTGCCAGCAGTCCTAGCGGGAGATCTCGACACAATGAGCAGTTCTTC. It translates as CASSPSGRSRHNEQFF.